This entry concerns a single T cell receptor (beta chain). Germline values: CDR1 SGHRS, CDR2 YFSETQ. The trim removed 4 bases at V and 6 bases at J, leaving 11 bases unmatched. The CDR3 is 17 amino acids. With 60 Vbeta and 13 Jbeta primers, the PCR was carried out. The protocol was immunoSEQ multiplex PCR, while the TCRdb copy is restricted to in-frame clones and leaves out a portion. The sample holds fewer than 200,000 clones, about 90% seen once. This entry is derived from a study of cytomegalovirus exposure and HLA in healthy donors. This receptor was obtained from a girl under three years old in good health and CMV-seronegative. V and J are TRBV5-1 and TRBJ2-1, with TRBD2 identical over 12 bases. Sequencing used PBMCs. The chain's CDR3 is CASSPLAGGQRANEQFF. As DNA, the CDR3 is TGCGCCAGCAGCCCCCTAGCGGGAGGGCAAAGGGCCAATGAGCAGTTCTTC.